These 23 T cell receptor beta chains were sequenced from one sample in a study of vaccination and CD4 T cells after COVID-19. Oncomine TCR Beta short-read sequencing was applied to DNA from cultured CD4+ T cells. TCRdb re-analysed the PCR reads in MiXCR, keeping a single row per CDR3 protein. The sample lists more than 7,000 distinct CDR3 sequences, around 55% occurring once. These receptors are not linked to any known antigen. The sample's treatment: roughly nine-day PBMC culture with coronavirus spike peptide pools or control peptides (ViraFEST assay). Sequenced here: cultured CD4+ T cells from blood, sampled after SARS-CoV-2 vaccination. All receptors derive from a human donor with COVID-19.

The rearrangement links TRBV12-3 or TRBV12-4 to TRBJ2-7; perhaps TRBD1 as D (6 bases). The V end was cut by 5 bases, the J end by 3 bases, with 14 bases between. There are 14 residues in the CDR3. As DNA, the CDR3 is TGTGCCAGCAGTCCGACCGGACAGTACTACGAGCAGTACTTC. It encodes CASSPTGQYYEQYF.

DNA of the CDR3: TGTGCCAGCAGCAAAGTCGTGACACCGAGCTACGAGCAGTACTTC. It translates to CASSKVVTPSYEQYF. J is TRBJ2-7 and V is TRBV21-1. TRBV21-1 corresponds to a pseudogene. The CDR3 consists of 15 residues.

The chain recombines TRBV20-1 with TRBJ2-2, with 9 bases fitting TRBD1. The CDR3 has 16 residues. Germline V gene data show CDR1 as DFQATT and CDR2 as SNEGSKA (reference sequence). Trimming took 5 bases from V and 5 from J; bases not matched to a gene: 12. The CDR3 DNA reads TGCAGTGCTCGATCAGCCGGGACAGGGAATACCGGGGAGCTGTTTTTT. It is translated as CSARSAGTGNTGELFF.

The chain employs TRBV11-2 and TRBJ1-6, with D tentatively TRBD1 (5 bases). This CDR3 has 11 residues. The germline gives CDR1 SGHAT, CDR2 FQNNGV. Trimming pared 5 bases from V and 14 bases from J, leaving 10 bases between. CDR3 loop: CASSRGGTLHF. For the CDR3, the DNA is TGTGCCAGCAGCCGTGGGGGGACCCTCCACTTT. Supplemented by reference TRBV11-2 and TRBJ1-6, the full variable domain reads EAGVAQSPRYKIIEKRQSVAFWCNPISGHATLYWYQQILGQGPKLLIQFQNNGVVDDSQLPKDRFSAERLKGVDSTLKIQPAKLEDSAVYLCASSRGGTLHFGNGTRLTVT.

This clonotype was picked up one time. The chain couples TRBV24-1 to TRBJ2-3; the match to TRBD1 covers 7 bases. CDR3 length equals 16 residues. Trimming took 4 bases from V and 3 from J; bases not matched to a gene: 9. Germline values: CDR1 KGHDR, CDR2 SFDVKD. The CDR3 sequence is CATSDKGARHTDTQYF. The CDR3 coding sequence is TGTGCCACCAGTGACAAGGGGGCCCGTCATACAGATACGCAGTATTTT.

V and J are TRBV7-3 and TRBJ2-2, with D possibly matching TRBD2 (6 bases). Germline V gene lookup returns CDR1 SGHTA and CDR2 FQGTGA. The V end was cut by 4 bases, the J end by 4 bases, with 13 bases between. The CDR3 sequence is 15 residues long. The CDR3 DNA reads as TGTGCCAGCAGCTCACCTGGACTACGCACCGGGGAGCTGTTTTTT. Its translation: CASSSPGLRTGELFF.

V gene TRBV6-5 combines with J gene TRBJ1-5; D remains unclear. V was trimmed by 8 bases and J by 1 base, leaving 9 bases between them. This CDR3 region has 13 residues. Germline assignment: CDR1 MNHEY and CDR2 SVGAGI. The CDR3 region has the DNA TGTGCCAGCGGAGACTCGAGCAATCAGCCCCAGCATTTT. It is translated as CASGDSSNQPQHF.

This chain links TRBV12-3 or TRBV12-4 with TRBJ2-7, with D hard to call. Trimming took off 4 bases at V and 2 bases at J, with 9 bases between the two ends. The CDR3 totals 13 residues. The CDR3 DNA follows: TGTGCCAGCAGTTCAACCCCCCCCTACGAGCAGTACTTC. Translation gives CASSSTPPYEQYF.

The chain joins TRBV19 to TRBJ2-5; D ambiguous. V shed 5 bases and J shed 2 bases, with 12 bases lying between them. Germline V CDR1 and CDR2: LNHDA, SQIVND (reference sequence). CDR3 length equals 14 residues. The CDR3 nucleotides are TGTGCCAGTAGTGCCTCAGTGACACAAGAGACCCAGTACTTC. Amino acid sequence: CASSASVTQETQYF.

The chain links TRBV25-1 to TRBJ1-3; D is unclear. Deletions cut 2 bases from V and 1 base from J, with 6 bases between. Germline CDR1 and CDR2: MGHDK and SYGVNS. This CDR3 has 14 amino acids. Here the CDR3 DNA reads TGTGCCAGCAGTGAAGAGCGGTCTGGAAACACCATATATTTT. It encodes CASSEERSGNTIYF.

CDR3 loop: CASSRGLATTGELFF. The CDR3 region has the DNA TGTGCCAGCAGCCGGGGACTAGCGACCACCGGGGAGCTGTTTTTT. The genes are TRBV7-9 and TRBJ2-2; 10 nucleotides match TRBD2. The CDR3 contains 15 residues. V dropped 5 bases and J dropped 4; count of bases not matched to a gene: 4. CDR1 and CDR2 from the germline V gene are SEHNR and FQNEAQ (reference sequence).

The rearrangement joins TRBV14 to TRBJ2-1; 7 positions match TRBD2. Germline CDR1 SGHDN, CDR2 FVKESK. The CDR3 is made up of 16 amino acids. V trimming: 1 base; J trimming: 6 bases; junction bases outside the gene matches: 9. The CDR3 loop reads CASSQGGLAVTNEQFF. For the CDR3, the DNA is TGTGCCAGCAGCCAAGGAGGGCTAGCGGTAACCAATGAGCAGTTCTTC.

The J gene is TRBJ1-6, the V gene TRBV7-9; D is unresolved. Germline V lookup: CDR1 SEHNR, CDR2 FQNEAQ (reference sequence). This CDR3 is built from 12 residues. V lost 3 bases to trimming and J lost 10 bases, with 7 bases between them. CDR3 nucleotides: TGTGCCAGCAGCTTTCCTTACTCACCCCTCCACTTT. Translation gives CASSFPYSPLHF.

This rearrangement joins TRBV18 to TRBJ2-5; TRBD1 or TRBD2 may be the D gene (7 bases each). CDR1 and CDR2 (germline): KGHSH, LQKENI. The CDR3 length is 14 residues. V was shortened by 4 bases and J by 5 bases, with 14 bases between the two germline ends. The CDR3 DNA reads as TGTGCCAGCTCACGGGAGGGGGCTTTGGAGACCCAGTACTTC. As protein: CASSREGALETQYF.

By share, this clonotype counts as large (0.1 to 1%). This chain joins TRBV27 and TRBJ2-2; D possibly corresponds to TRBD2 (5 bases). The ends were cut back, 2 bases at V and 2 bases at J, with 12 bases in the middle. In germline, CDR1 is MNHEY, CDR2 SMNVEV (reference sequence). The CDR3 loop spans 16 amino acids. The CDR3 reads CASSLKTIPNTGELFF. The CDR3 DNA sequence: TGTGCCAGCAGTTTAAAGACTATACCAAACACCGGGGAGCTGTTTTTT.

This clonotype was counted only a few times. The chain recombines TRBV4-3 with TRBJ2-5; 10 bases agree with TRBD2. Losses at the gene ends were 0 bases for V and 4 bases for J; bases not matched to a gene: 14. CDR3 size: 19 residues. CDR1 and CDR2 (germline): LGHNA, YSLEER. This CDR3 is CASSQDFLAGAPLRETQYF. CDR3 in DNA: TGCGCCAGCAGCCAAGATTTTCTAGCGGGGGCACCGCTCCGAGAGACCCAGTACTTC.

This rearrangement joins TRBV19 to TRBJ2-2, with no clear D. V was pared by 5 bases and J by 7 bases, with 8 bases between. The CDR3 loop spans 12 amino acids. In germline, CDR1 is LNHDA, CDR2 SQIVND (reference sequence). CDR3 DNA sequence: TGTGCCAGTAGTCCAACCCACGGGGAGCTGTTTTTT. This codes for CASSPTHGELFF.

V and J are TRBV28 and TRBJ2-7, with 7 bases matching TRBD2. The J segment lost 3 bases and the V segment lost 7 bases, leaving 9 bases of the junction unmatched. CDR1 MDHEN and CDR2 SYDVKM come from the germline V gene. The length of the CDR3 is 14 residues. CDR3: CASIQPGGNYEQYF. The CDR3 coding sequence is TGTGCCAGCATTCAACCCGGGGGGAACTACGAGCAGTACTTC.

This chain links TRBV7-9 with TRBJ2-3, with 12 bases aligning to TRBD2. Germline trimming cut 6 bases from V and 2 bases from J; bases unmatched to any gene: 12. There are 18 residues in the CDR3. CDR1 and CDR2 (germline): SEHNR, FQNEAQ (reference sequence). Here the CDR3 reads CASSSTRLAGVFTDTQYF. The CDR3 DNA is TGTGCCAGCAGTTCCACACGACTAGCGGGGGTGTTCACAGATACGCAGTATTTT.

About this clonotype itself: Because the CDR3 is missing its conserved closing phenylalanine or tryptophan, this is likely a read error. The chain is built from TRBV7-6 and TRBJ1-1, with unresolved D. V lost 1 base to trimming and J lost 1 base, with 4 bases between them. The CDR3 runs 13 residues. CDR1 is SGHVS, CDR2 FNYEAQ, per germline. The CDR3 reads CASSLVRNTEAFS. CDR3 DNA sequence: TGTGCCAGCAGCTTAGTGCGGAACACTGAAGCTTTCTCT.

The chain links TRBV7-2 to TRBJ2-7; D is possibly TRBD1 or TRBD2 (5 bases each). The germline V gene has CDR1 SGHTA and CDR2 FQGNSA. This CDR3 region has 18 residues. V was clipped by 0 bases and J by 2 bases, with 20 bases between them. CDR3: CASSLALLSPGQPYEQYF. The CDR3 bases are TGTGCCAGCAGCTTAGCCCTCCTCTCGCCGGGGCAGCCCTACGAGCAGTACTTC.

This chain connects TRBV7-2 to TRBJ1-2; TRBD1 agrees at 7 bases. V lost 5 bases and J lost 6; bases outside the gene matches: 12. The germline gives CDR1 SGHTA, CDR2 FQGNSA. CDR3 length equals 15 residues. The CDR3 sequence: CASSKRGQTGHGYTF. Here the CDR3 DNA reads TGTGCCAGCAGCAAGAGGGGGCAGACCGGGCATGGCTACACCTTC.

V and J are TRBV2 and TRBJ2-1; 12 bases are shared with TRBD2. Trimming cost V 6 bases and J 6 bases; bases outside gene matches: 15. This CDR3 contains 18 residues. Germline V gene data show CDR1 as SNHLY and CDR2 as FYNNEI. This chain's CDR3 is CASSQLAGGNRPVNEQFF. In DNA, the CDR3 is TGTGCCAGCAGCCAGCTAGCGGGGGGGAACCGACCTGTCAATGAGCAGTTCTTC.